Sequencing of this TCR beta chain was carried out in a study of blood T cell repertoires in COVID-19. Study-level background: From T cells, B-cell-depleted T cells, or PBMCs came the material, which was cDNA or gDNA.

During active infection, Seattle patients enrolled and were then monitored through disease. This CDR3 is built from 14 residues. CDR1 is MRHNA and CDR2 is SNTAGT in the germline V gene. With V trimmed by 4 bases and J by 7 bases, 7 bases remained unmatched. Per the original data handling: Estimation of nucleated cell counts was performed using reference gene primer amplification. Sequenced by immunoSEQ multiplex PCR; TCRdb stores in-frame clones only, minus some. The V and J calls and clone size come from that table; D and trimming were worked out from the DNA. In the table there are roughly 130,000 clones, 90% of which are singletons.

The chain uses TRBV6-4 and TRBJ1-2; 9 bases are a match to TRBD1. The TCR sequence derives from a man aged 60 to 69 with COVID-19, enrolled during active disease. The sequencing input was peripheral blood. CDR3 residues: CASSASQGAPGYTF. The CDR3 bases are TGTGCCAGCAGTGCCTCACAGGGGGCGCCTGGCTACACCTTC.